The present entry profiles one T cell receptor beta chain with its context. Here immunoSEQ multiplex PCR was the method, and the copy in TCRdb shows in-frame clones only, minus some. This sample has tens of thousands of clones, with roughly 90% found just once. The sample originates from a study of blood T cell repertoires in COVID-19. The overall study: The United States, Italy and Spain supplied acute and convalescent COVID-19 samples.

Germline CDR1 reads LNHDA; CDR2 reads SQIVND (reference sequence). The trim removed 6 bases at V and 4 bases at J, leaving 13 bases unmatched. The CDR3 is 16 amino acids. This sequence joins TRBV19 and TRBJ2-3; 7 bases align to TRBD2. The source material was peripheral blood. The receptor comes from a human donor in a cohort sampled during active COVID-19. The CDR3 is CASSNLGLRGADTQYF. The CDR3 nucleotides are TGTGCCAGTAGCAATTTGGGACTACGAGGGGCAGATACGCAGTATTTT. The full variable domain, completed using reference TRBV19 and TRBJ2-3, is DGGITQSPKYLFRKEGQNVTLSCEQNLNHDAMYWYRQDPGQGLRLIYYSQIVNDFQKGDIAEGYSVSREKKESFPLTVTSAQKNPTAFYLCASSNLGLRGADTQYFGPGTRLTVL.